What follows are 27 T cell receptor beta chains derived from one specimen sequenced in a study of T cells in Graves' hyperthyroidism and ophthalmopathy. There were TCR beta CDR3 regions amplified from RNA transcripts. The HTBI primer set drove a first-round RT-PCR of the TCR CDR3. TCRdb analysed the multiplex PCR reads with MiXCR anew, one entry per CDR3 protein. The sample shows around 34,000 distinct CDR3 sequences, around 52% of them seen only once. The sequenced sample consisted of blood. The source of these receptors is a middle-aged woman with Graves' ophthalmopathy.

The CDR3 spells CASSLEGVETQYF. The CDR3 nucleotides are TGTGCCAGCAGCTTAGAGGGGGTGGAGACCCAGTACTTC. This chain links TRBV13 with TRBJ2-5; D may be TRBD1 (6 bases). Trimming left V 1 base short and J 5 bases short, with 8 bases between. The germline V gene encodes CDR1 PRHDT and CDR2 FYEKMQ (reference sequence). The CDR3 length is 13 residues.

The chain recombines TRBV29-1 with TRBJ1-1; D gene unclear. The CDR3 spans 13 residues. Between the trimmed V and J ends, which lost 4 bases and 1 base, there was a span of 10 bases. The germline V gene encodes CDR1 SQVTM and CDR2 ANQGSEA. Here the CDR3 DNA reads TGCAGCGTTGTCCCAGACCGGAACACTGAAGCTTTCTTT. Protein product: CSVVPDRNTEAFF.

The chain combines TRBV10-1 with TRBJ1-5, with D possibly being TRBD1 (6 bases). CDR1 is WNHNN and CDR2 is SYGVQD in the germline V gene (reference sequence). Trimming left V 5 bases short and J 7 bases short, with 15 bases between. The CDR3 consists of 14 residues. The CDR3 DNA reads TGCGCCAGCAGTCCCACAGGGATCAGACAGCCCCAGCATTTT. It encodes CASSPTGIRQPQHF.

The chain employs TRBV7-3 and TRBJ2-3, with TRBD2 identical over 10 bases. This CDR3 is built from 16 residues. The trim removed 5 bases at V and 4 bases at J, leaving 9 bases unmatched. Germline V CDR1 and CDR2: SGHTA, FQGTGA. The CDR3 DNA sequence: TGTGCCAGCAGCAACAAAACAGCGGGAGGGCCAGATACGCAGTATTTT. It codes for CASSNKTAGGPDTQYF. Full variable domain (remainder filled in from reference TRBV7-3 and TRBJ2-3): GAGVSQTPSNKVTEKGKYVELRCDPISGHTALYWYRQSLGQGPEFLIYFQGTGAADDSGLPNDRFFAVRPEGSVSTLKIQRTERGDSAVYLCASSNKTAGGPDTQYFGPGTRLTVL.

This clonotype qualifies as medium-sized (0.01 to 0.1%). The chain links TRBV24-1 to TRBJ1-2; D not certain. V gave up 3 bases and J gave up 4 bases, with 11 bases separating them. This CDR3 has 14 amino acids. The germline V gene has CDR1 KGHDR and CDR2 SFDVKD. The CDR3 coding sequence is TGTGCCACCAGTGATAACAGTCAAAGCTATGGCTACACCTTC. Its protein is CATSDNSQSYGYTF.

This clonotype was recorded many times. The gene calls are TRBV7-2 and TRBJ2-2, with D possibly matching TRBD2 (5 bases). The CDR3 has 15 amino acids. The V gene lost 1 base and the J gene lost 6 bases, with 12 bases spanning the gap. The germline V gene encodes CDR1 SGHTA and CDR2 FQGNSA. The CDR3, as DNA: TGTGCCAGCAGCTTAGAACTAGTGGTAGCCGGGGAGCTGTTTTTT. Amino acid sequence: CASSLELVVAGELFF.

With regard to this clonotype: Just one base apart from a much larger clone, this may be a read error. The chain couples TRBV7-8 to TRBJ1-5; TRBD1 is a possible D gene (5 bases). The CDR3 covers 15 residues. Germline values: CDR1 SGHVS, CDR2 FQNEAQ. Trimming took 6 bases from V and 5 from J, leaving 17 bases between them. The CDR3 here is CASSLYLQGDQPQHF. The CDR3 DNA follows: TGTGCCAGCAGTTTATATCTCCAGGGCGATCAGCCCCAGCATTTT.

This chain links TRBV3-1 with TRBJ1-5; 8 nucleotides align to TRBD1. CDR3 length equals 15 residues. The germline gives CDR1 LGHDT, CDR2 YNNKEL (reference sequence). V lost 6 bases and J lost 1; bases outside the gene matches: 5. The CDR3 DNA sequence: TGTGCCAGCAGGCGGACAGGGTCCAGCAATCAGCCCCAGCATTTT. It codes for CASRRTGSSNQPQHF.

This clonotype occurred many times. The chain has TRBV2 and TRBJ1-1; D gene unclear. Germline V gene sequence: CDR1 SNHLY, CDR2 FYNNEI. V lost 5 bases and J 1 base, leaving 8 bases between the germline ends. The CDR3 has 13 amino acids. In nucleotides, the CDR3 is TGTGCCAGCAGTTCCCAGGAGAACACTGAAGCTTTCTTT. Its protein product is CASSSQENTEAFF.

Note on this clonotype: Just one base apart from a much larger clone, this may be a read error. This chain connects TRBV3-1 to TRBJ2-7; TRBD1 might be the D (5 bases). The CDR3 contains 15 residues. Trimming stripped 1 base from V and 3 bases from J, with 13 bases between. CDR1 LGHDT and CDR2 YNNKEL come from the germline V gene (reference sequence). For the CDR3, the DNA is TGTGCCAGCAGCCAAGCCCCAGGGCCTAGCTACGAGCAGTACTTC. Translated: CASSQAPGPSYEQYF.

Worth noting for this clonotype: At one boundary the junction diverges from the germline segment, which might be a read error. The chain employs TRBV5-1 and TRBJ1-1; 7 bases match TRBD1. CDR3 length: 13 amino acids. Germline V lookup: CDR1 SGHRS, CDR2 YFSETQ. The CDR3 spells CASSSQQGYGAFF. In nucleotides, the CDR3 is TGCGCCAGCAGCTCACAACAGGGGTACGGAGCTTTCTTC. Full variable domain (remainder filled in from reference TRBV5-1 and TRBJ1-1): KAGVTQTPRYLIKTRGQQVTLSCSPISGHRSVSWYQQTPGQGLQFLFEYFSETQRNKGNFPGRFSGRQFSNSRSEMNVSTLELGDSALYLCASSSQQGYGAFFGQGTRLTVV.

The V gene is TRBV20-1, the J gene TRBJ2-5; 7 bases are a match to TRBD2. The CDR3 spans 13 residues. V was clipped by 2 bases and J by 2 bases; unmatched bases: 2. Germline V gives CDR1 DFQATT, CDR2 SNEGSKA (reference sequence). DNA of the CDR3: TGCAGTGCTAGACTAGCGGTGCAAGAGACCCAGTACTTC. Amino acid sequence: CSARLAVQETQYF.

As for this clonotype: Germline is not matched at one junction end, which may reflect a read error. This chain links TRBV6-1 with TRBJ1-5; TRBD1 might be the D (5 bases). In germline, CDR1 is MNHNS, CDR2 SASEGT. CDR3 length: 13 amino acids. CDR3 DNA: TGTGCCATCAGTAAGACAGATGATCAGCCCCAGCATTTT. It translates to CAISKTDDQPQHF.

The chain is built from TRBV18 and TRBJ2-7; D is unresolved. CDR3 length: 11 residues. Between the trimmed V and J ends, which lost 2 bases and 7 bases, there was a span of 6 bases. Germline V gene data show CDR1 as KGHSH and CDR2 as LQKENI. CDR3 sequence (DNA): TGTGCCAGCTCACCAGGCAGTGAGCAGTACTTC. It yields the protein CASSPGSEQYF.

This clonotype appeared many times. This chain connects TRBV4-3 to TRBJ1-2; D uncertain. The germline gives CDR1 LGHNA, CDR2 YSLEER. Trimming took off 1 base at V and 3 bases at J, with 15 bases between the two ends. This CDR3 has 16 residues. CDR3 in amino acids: CASSQGEPGSHYGYTF. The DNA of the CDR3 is TGCGCCAGCAGCCAAGGAGAACCGGGCAGCCACTATGGCTACACCTTC.

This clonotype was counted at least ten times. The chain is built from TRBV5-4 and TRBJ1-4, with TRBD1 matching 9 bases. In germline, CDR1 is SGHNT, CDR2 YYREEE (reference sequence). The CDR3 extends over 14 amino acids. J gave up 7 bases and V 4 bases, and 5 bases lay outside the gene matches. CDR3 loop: CASSLQGASEKLFF. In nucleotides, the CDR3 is TGTGCCAGCAGCCTACAGGGGGCAAGTGAAAAACTGTTTTTT. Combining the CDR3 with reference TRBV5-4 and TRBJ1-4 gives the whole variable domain ETGVTQSPTHLIKTRGQQVTLRCSSQSGHNTVSWYQQALGQGPQFIFQYYREEENGRGNFPPRFSGLQFPNYSSELNVNALELDDSALYLCASSLQGASEKLFFGSGTQLSVL.

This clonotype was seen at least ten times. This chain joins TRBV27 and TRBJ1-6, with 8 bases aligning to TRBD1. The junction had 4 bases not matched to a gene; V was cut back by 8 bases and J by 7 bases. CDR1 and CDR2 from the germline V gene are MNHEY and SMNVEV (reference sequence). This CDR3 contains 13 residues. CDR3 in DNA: TGTGCCAGCGCCACAGGGGGGAATTCACCCCTCCACTTT. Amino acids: CASATGGNSPLHF.

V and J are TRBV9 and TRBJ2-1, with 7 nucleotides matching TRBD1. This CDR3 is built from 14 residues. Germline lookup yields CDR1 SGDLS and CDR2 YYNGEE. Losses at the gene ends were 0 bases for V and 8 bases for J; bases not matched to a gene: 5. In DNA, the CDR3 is TGTGCCAGCAGCGTAGGACAGGGTACGGATGAGCAGTTCTTC. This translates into CASSVGQGTDEQFF.

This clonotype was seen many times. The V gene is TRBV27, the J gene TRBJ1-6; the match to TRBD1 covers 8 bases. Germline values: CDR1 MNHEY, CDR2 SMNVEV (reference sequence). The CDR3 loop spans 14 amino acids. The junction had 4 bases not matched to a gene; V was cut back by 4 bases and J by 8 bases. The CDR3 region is CASSSTGADSPLHF. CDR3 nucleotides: TGTGCCAGCAGTTCGACAGGGGCGGATTCACCCCTCCACTTT.

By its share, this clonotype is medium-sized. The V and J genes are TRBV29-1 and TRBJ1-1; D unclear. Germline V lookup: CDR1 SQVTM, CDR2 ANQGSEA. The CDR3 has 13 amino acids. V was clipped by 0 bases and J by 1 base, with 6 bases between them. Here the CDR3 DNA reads TGCAGCGTTGAAGAACATAAGAACACTGAAGCTTTCTTT. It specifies CSVEEHKNTEAFF.

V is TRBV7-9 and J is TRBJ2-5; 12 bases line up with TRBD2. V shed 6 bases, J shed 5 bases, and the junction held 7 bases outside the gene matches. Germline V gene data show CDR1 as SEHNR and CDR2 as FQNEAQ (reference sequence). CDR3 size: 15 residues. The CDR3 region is CASSSSGTSGETQYF. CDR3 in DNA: TGTGCCAGCAGTTCCTCCGGGACTAGCGGGGAGACCCAGTACTTC.

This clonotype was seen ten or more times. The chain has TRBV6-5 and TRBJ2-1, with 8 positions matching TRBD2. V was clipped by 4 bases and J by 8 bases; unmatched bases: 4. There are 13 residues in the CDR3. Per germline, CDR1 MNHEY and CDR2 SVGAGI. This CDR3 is CASSFGGGYEQFF. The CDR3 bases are TGTGCCAGCAGTTTCGGGGGGGGCTATGAGCAGTTCTTC.

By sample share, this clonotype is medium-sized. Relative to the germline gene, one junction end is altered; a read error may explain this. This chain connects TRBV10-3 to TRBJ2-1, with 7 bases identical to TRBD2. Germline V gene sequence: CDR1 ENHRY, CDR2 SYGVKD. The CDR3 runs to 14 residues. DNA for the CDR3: TGTGCCATCAGTGCATCCCGGGACTACCATGAGCAGTTCTTC. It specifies CAISASRDYHEQFF.

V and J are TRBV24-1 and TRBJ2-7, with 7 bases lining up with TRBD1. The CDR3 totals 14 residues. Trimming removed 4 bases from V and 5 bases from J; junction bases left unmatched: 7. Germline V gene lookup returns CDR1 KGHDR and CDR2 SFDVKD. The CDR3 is CATSDPGQKDEQYF. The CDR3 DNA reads TGTGCCACCAGTGACCCGGGACAGAAGGACGAGCAGTACTTC.

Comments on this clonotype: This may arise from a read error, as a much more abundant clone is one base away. The CDR3 loop is CASSQETGGGLELFF. CDR3 DNA: TGCGCCAGCAGCCAAGAAACGGGAGGGGGGCTCGAGCTGTTCTTC. This chain joins TRBV4-3 and TRBJ2-1, with 8 nucleotides matching TRBD2. CDR1 and CDR2 (germline): LGHNA, YSLEER. The CDR3 runs 15 residues.

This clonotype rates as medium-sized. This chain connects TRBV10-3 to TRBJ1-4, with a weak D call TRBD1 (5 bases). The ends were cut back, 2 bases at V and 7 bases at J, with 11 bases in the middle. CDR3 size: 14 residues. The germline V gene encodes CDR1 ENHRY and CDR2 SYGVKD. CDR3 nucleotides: TGTGCCATCAGTGAGGGGGGGTTTGGTGAAAAACTGTTTTTT. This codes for CAISEGGFGEKLFF.

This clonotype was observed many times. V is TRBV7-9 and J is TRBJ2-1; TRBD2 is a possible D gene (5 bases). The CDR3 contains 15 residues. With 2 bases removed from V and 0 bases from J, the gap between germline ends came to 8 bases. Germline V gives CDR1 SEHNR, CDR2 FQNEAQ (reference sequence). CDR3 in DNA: TGTGCCAGCAGCTTAACGGGATCCTCCTACAATGAGCAGTTCTTC. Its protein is CASSLTGSSYNEQFF.